The 8 T cell receptor beta chains below all came from one sample that was sequenced in a study of Graves' ophthalmopathy and Graves' hyperthyroidism. The authors amplified TCR beta CDR3 regions from RNA transcripts. HTBI primers primed a first-round RT-PCR, and a second-round multiplex PCR followed. TCRdb re-called the multiplex PCR reads through MiXCR, storing one row per CDR3 protein. The profile shows 580,000 or so distinct CDR3 sequences, less than 40% of them singletons. Material: peripheral blood or thyroid tissue (not recorded which). The origin of the receptors is an adult man with Graves' hyperthyroidism.

Many counts were recorded for this clonotype. The rearrangement uses TRBV5-1 and TRBJ2-5; weak D call: TRBD2 (6 bases). The CDR3 runs to 14 residues. Trimming shortened V by 3 bases and J by 2 bases, and 11 bases separated the two germline ends. CDR1 is SGHRS and CDR2 is YFSETQ in the germline V gene. This CDR3 reads CASSWRGRQETQYF. CDR3 sequence (DNA): TGCGCCAGCAGCTGGCGGGGACGGCAAGAGACCCAGTACTTC.

This chain uses TRBV24-1 with TRBJ1-3, with D maybe TRBD1 (5 bases). Trimming took off 9 bases at V and 7 bases at J, with 21 bases between the two ends. The CDR3 spans 15 residues. Germline V gives CDR1 KGHDR, CDR2 SFDVKD. The CDR3 region is CATARGAYKGNTIYF. DNA of the CDR3: TGTGCCACCGCGAGGGGCGCCTACAAAGGGAACACCATATATTTT.

The chain recombines TRBV2 with TRBJ2-4; D ambiguous. The CDR3 has 16 amino acids. V was clipped by 8 bases and J by 3 bases, with 20 bases between them. Germline V gives CDR1 SNHLY, CDR2 FYNNEI. In DNA form, the CDR3 reads TGTGCCAGCCAGTCGGCAGACCCCCTGGACAAAAACATTCAGTACTTC. Its protein product is CASQSADPLDKNIQYF.

About this clonotype itself: A much larger clonotype is one base distant, so this may be a read error. The genes are TRBV20-1 and TRBJ1-4; tentative D call: TRBD1 (5 bases). V lost 2 bases and J lost 13, with 17 bases in between. Germline lookup yields CDR1 DFQATT and CDR2 SNEGSKA (reference sequence). The CDR3 consists of 13 residues. This CDR3 reads CSARFPPGGRLFF. CDR3 bases: TGCAGTGCTAGATTTCCGCCGGGGGGGAGACTGTTTTTT.

A word on this clonotype: This sequence may be a read error, since a much larger clone differs from it by one base. The chain links TRBV5-8 to TRBJ2-5; 8 nucleotides agree with TRBD1. The CDR3 runs 15 residues. Per the germline V gene, CDR1 is SGHTS and CDR2 is YDEGEE. CDR3 amino acids: CAGSWTGMGLETQYF. The CDR3 bases are TGTGCCGGCAGCTGGACAGGGATGGGTCTCGAGACCCAGTACTTC.

This sequence joins TRBV7-9 and TRBJ1-2; TRBD1 agrees at 9 bases. The CDR3 sequence is 13 residues long. Losses at the gene ends were 6 bases for V and 8 bases for J; bases not matched to a gene: 7. CDR1 and CDR2 (germline): SEHNR, FQNEAQ (reference sequence). This chain's CDR3 is CASSSPDRGGYTF. CDR3 DNA: TGTGCCAGCAGTTCACCGGACAGGGGAGGCTACACCTTC.

The genes are TRBV2 and TRBJ1-4; TRBD1 is a possible D gene (5 bases). Germline values: CDR1 SNHLY, CDR2 FYNNEI. Trimming stripped 2 bases from V and 10 bases from J, with 11 bases between. This CDR3 has 13 residues. DNA for the CDR3: TGTGCCAGCAGTGAAAGGGCCAGGGCAAAACTGTTTTTT. Translated, it gives CASSERARAKLFF.

On this clonotype: The conserved phenylalanine or tryptophan is not found at the CDR3 terminus, so this likely reflects a read error. CDR3 protein: CASSVRLDTEAFL. CDR3 sequence (DNA): TGTGCCAGCAGCGTGAGACTGGACACTGAAGCTTTCCTT. The chain joins TRBV9 to TRBJ1-1; D not resolved. With 2 bases removed from V and 3 bases from J, the gap between germline ends came to 8 bases. Germline CDR1 is SGDLS and CDR2 is YYNGEE. The CDR3 spans 13 residues.